The 8 T cell receptor beta chains below were found in one sample sequenced in a study of blood T cell repertoires in COVID-19. Clones were read by immunoSEQ multiplex PCR, and TCRdb kept only the in-frame ones, dropping some. The data show roughly 91,000 clones, roughly 86% seen once. Source material: peripheral blood. The receptors derive from an elderly woman with acute or convalescent COVID-19.

This rearrangement joins TRBV10-1 to TRBJ2-3, with TRBD2 matching over 10 bases. This CDR3 has 16 amino acids. The ends lost 5 bases at V and 3 bases at J; junction bases unmatched: 8. Germline CDR1 is WNHNN and CDR2 is SYGVQD (reference sequence). CDR3 coding DNA: TGCGCCAGCAGTATAGGCCCAGCGGGAGGGACAGATACGCAGTATTTT. Translation: CASSIGPAGGTDTQYF.

The chain carries TRBV29-1 and TRBJ2-5, with 11 positions matching TRBD1. V dropped 7 bases and J dropped 1; count of bases not matched to a gene: 11. Germline lookup yields CDR1 SQVTM and CDR2 ANQGSEA. The CDR3 is made up of 16 amino acids. The CDR3 loop is CSALGWGQGGQETQYF. CDR3 sequence (DNA): TGCAGCGCCCTCGGCTGGGGACAGGGGGGCCAAGAGACCCAGTACTTC. The full variable domain, in which reference TRBV29-1 and TRBJ2-5 provide the parts outside the CDR3, is SAVISQKPSRDICQRGTSLTIQCQVDSQVTMMFWYRQQPGQSLTLIATANQGSEATYESGFVIDKFPISRPNLTFSTLTVSNMSPEDSSIYLCSALGWGQGGQETQYFGPGTRLLVL.

The chain uses TRBV6-5 and TRBJ2-7, with D maybe TRBD1 (6 bases). The CDR3 loop spans 15 amino acids. The germline gives CDR1 MNHEY, CDR2 SVGAGI. The V gene lost 4 bases and the J gene lost 0 bases, with 13 bases spanning the gap. For the CDR3, the DNA is TGTGCCAGCAGTTCTCAGGGGTATCCCTCCTACGAGCAGTACTTC. Its protein is CASSSQGYPSYEQYF.

The chain has TRBV23-1 and TRBJ2-7; tentatively, D is TRBD1 (6 bases). TRBV23-1 is marked as an open reading frame, function uncertain. Trimming took off 4 bases at V and 0 bases at J, with 13 bases between the two ends. This CDR3 has 15 residues. CDR3 nucleotides: TGCGCCAGCAGTCTAAGGGACAAATACTCCTACGAGCAGTACTTC. As protein: CASSLRDKYSYEQYF.

The chain couples TRBV9 to TRBJ2-4; 8 bases map to TRBD2. CDR1 is SGDLS and CDR2 is YYNGEE in the germline V gene. Germline trimming cut 3 bases from V and 3 bases from J; bases unmatched to any gene: 5. The CDR3 is made up of 15 amino acids. The CDR3 DNA follows: TGTGCCAGCAGCGGAGGAAGCGGGGGCAAAAACATTCAGTACTTC. Amino acids: CASSGGSGGKNIQYF.

The rearrangement uses TRBV24-1 and TRBJ2-2, with a tentative D call TRBD1 (6 bases). The CDR3 runs 18 residues. Germline CDR1 is KGHDR and CDR2 is SFDVKD. V was shortened by 1 base and J by 0 bases, with 14 bases between the two germline ends. The CDR3 sequence: CATSDFRGSHTNTGELFF. The CDR3 coding sequence is TGTGCCACCAGTGATTTCAGGGGTTCCCACACGAACACCGGGGAGCTGTTTTTT.

The V call is TRBV27, the J call TRBJ2-3, with D tentatively TRBD1 (6 bases). V lost 6 bases and J lost 5, with 21 bases in between. Germline V gene data show CDR1 as MNHEY and CDR2 as SMNVEV (reference sequence). This CDR3 contains 16 residues. CDR3 residues: CASSHRVSTTGDTQYF. The CDR3 nucleotides are TGTGCCAGCAGCCACAGGGTGTCTACAACGGGAGATACGCAGTATTTT.

The chain couples TRBV5-4 to TRBJ2-3, with TRBD2 as a possible D gene (6 bases). Trimming pared 6 bases from V and 6 bases from J, leaving 14 bases between. The CDR3 is made up of 13 amino acids. Germline V gives CDR1 SGHNT, CDR2 YYREEE (reference sequence). In DNA, the CDR3 is TGTGCCAGCACCCCTATTGGGGGGGATACGCAGTATTTT. Translated, it gives CASTPIGGDTQYF.